This T cell receptor beta chain was retrieved from a study of human T cells and chemical hapten exposure. At least ten counts were recorded for this clonotype. The antigen is unknown. Time point here: patch test 1, 2 weeks after DPC sensitization. The sample's treatment: therapeutic diphenylcyclopropenone sensitization with weekly scalp DPC. Whole-study results and caveats: Counts of expanded TCRs at PT1 were positively correlated with patch test score. It was expanded TCRs that formed significantly more large CDR3 similarity clusters than controls did.

Each CDR3 protein gets one entry after TCRdb re-called the RACE reads with MiXCR. The sample lists some 120,000 distinct CDR3 sequences; about 12% were seen once. This receptor was identified in a woman aged 45-59 years with alopecia areata. Some clones in this sample may be carry-over from other donors' samples. The material was whole blood, obtained in connection with sensitization to the hapten diphenylcyclopropenone (DPC).

CDR3 nucleotides: TGCAGCGTTGTACCCCGAGGGAGACCAGATACGCAGTATTTT. Its translation: CSVVPRGRPDTQYF. This chain connects TRBV29-1 to TRBJ2-3; tentative D call: TRBD2 (5 bases). This CDR3 contains 14 residues. From germline, CDR1 is SQVTM and CDR2 ANQGSEA. V was trimmed by 4 bases and J by 4 bases, leaving 15 bases between them.